The 8 T cell receptor beta chains in this list originate from one sample, sequenced in a study of T cells in localized non-small cell lung cancer (dated by TCRdb to 2018 to 2020). The library was made by the immunoSEQ multiplex PCR assay. Sourced from immuneACCESS, this table was stored by TCRdb with only in-frame sequences that have V and J called. A share of the clones is absent; for the studies checked, an unresolved V gene accounts for under half, and the remainder has no known explanation. Across this sample there are approximately 88,000 clones, with approximately 90% seen only once. The ten top clones hold roughly 4.3% of the sample. This sample comprised PBMCs, obtained before any cancer treatment. Every receptor here comes from a woman aged 35-75 years with stage II squamous cell lung carcinoma.

V is TRBV6-6 and J is TRBJ1-5; weak D call: TRBD1 (5 bases). The V gene's germline CDR1 is MNHNY and CDR2 SVGAGI (reference sequence). CDR3 size: 13 residues. With 11 bases removed from V and 0 bases from J, the gap between germline ends came to 11 bases. In DNA form, the CDR3 reads TGTGCCGAGGGACGCTTTAGCAATCAGCCCCAGCATTTT. Protein sequence: CAEGRFSNQPQHF.

The chain uses TRBV18 and TRBJ1-4; D is perhaps TRBD1 (5 bases). With 2 bases removed from V and 8 bases from J, the gap between germline ends came to 18 bases. Germline values: CDR1 KGHSH, CDR2 LQKENI. The CDR3 totals 16 residues. CDR3 in amino acids: CASSPESGILGEKLFF. The CDR3 DNA reads as TGTGCCAGCTCACCAGAGTCAGGGATACTTGGCGAAAAACTGTTTTTT.

The chain carries TRBV6-6 and TRBJ2-2; 12 bases fit TRBD1. Looked up from germline, CDR1 is MNHNY and CDR2 is SVGAGI (reference sequence). V lost 5 bases and J lost 5; bases outside the gene matches: 3. This CDR3 contains 15 residues. The CDR3 loop is CASSGTGGQTGELFF. The CDR3 region has the DNA TGTGCCAGCAGTGGGACAGGGGGCCAAACCGGGGAGCTGTTTTTT.

The V and J genes are TRBV5-6 and TRBJ1-1; the D is unclear. The CDR3 runs to 13 residues. In germline, CDR1 is SGHDT, CDR2 YYEEEE. V gave up 3 bases and J gave up 10 bases, with 16 bases separating them. The CDR3 loop is CASSSRVPRVAFF. The DNA of the CDR3 is TGTGCCAGCAGCTCCCGGGTCCCACGTGTAGCTTTCTTT.

This clone has only one observation. V is TRBV7-9 and J is TRBJ2-3; a weak D match, TRBD1 (6 bases). The V gene lost 0 bases and the J gene lost 3 bases, with 16 bases spanning the gap. Germline V CDR1 and CDR2: SEHNR, FQNEAQ (reference sequence). This CDR3 has 17 residues. Written as DNA, the CDR3 is TGTGCCAGCAGCTTAGCGAGGACAGCCTTTAATACAGATACGCAGTATTTT. Translated: CASSLARTAFNTDTQYF.

The genes are TRBV6-5 and TRBJ2-1; perhaps TRBD2 as D (6 bases). Looked up from germline, CDR1 is MNHEY and CDR2 is SVGAGI. There are 13 residues in the CDR3. Trimming left V 0 bases short and J 11 bases short, with 11 bases between. CDR3 loop: CASSYSRRDQQFF. CDR3 in DNA: TGTGCCAGCAGTTACTCACGGCGGGATCAGCAGTTCTTC.

This clone is medium-sized (0.01 to 0.1%) by share. The chain joins TRBV11-3 to TRBJ2-2; tentative D call: TRBD1 (6 bases). Trimming removed 5 bases at V and 0 bases at J, with 10 bases between. Germline CDR1 and CDR2: SGHNT and YENEEA. This CDR3 has 15 residues. CDR3 DNA sequence: TGTGCCAGCAGCGGACAGATAGCGAACACCGGGGAGCTGTTTTTT. Encoded protein: CASSGQIANTGELFF.

V usage is TRBV5-4 and J usage is TRBJ1-3; no definite D call. Looked up from germline, CDR1 is SGHNT and CDR2 is YYREEE (reference sequence). The CDR3 has 13 residues. Trimming took 0 bases from V and 4 from J, leaving 5 bases between them. CDR3 sequence (DNA): TGTGCCAGCAGCTTGGGAGGGGGAAACACCATATATTTT. It codes for CASSLGGGNTIYF.